The clone carrying this T cell receptor beta chain was observed a handful of times. This sample was included in a study of cytomegalovirus exposure and HLA in healthy donors. V dropped 3 bases and J dropped 1 base, with 12 bases sitting between them. This CDR3 contains 15 residues. Germline CDR1 and CDR2: MNHEY and SMNVEV (reference sequence). With 60 Vbeta and 13 Jbeta primers, the PCR was carried out. The repertoire was sequenced with immunoSEQ multiplex PCR; TCRdb's copy has only in-frame clones and lacks some. The data contain 230,000 or so clones, about 93% of them seen just once; the ten biggest clones take up approximately 1.5%.

This sequence was found in a girl aged 2 to 9 in good health and CMV-seronegative. The chain carries TRBV27 and TRBJ1-1; D is undetermined. Material: PBMCs. The CDR3 is CASSLGGERNTEAFF. Written as DNA, the CDR3 is TGTGCCAGCAGTTTGGGCGGGGAACGGAACACTGAAGCTTTCTTT.